Given below is one TCR beta chain in context. Its antigen is still unknown. This record comes from a study of graft-versus-host responses after intestinal transplantation. Overall study findings and caveats: GvH clones surfaced in recipient marrow, some emerging earlier in ileum or blood.

Trimming removed 3 bases from V and 2 bases from J; junction bases left unmatched: 11. The CDR3 length is 17 residues. The V gene's germline CDR1 is LNHDA and CDR2 SQIVND (reference sequence). The method was immunoSEQ multiplex PCR; TCRdb's version includes in-frame clones alone and lacks a portion of them. The profile covers about 120,000 clones, with roughly 93% appearing a single time and around 0.12% taken by the ten largest. The chain couples TRBV19 to TRBJ2-5; 8 bases are shared with TRBD2. The TCR sequence derives from a human donor who received an intestinal transplant. Sequencing was performed on unstimulated CD4+ T cells sorted from spleen or lymph node cells, taken before intestinal transplant. The CDR3: CASSMSSGSVTQETQYF. As DNA, the CDR3 is TGTGCCAGTAGTATGTCGAGCGGGAGTGTAACACAAGAGACCCAGTACTTC.